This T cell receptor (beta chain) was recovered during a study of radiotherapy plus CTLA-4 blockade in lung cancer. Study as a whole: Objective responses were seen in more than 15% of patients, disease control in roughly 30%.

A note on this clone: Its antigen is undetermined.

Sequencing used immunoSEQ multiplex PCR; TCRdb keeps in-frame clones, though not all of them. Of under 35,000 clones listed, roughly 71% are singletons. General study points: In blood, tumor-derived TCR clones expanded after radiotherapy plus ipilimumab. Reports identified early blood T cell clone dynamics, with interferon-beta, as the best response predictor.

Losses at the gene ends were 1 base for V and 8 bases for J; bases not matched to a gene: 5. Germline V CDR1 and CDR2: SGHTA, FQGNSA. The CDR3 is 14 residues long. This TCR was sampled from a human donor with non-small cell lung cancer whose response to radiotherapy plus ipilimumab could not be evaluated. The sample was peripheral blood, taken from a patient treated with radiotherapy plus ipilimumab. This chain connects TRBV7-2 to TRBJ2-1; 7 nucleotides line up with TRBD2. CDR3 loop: CASSLDAGVDEQFF. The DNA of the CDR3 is TGTGCCAGCAGCTTAGATGCGGGGGTAGATGAGCAGTTCTTC. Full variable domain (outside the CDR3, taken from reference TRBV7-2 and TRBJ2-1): GAGVSQSPSNKVTEKGKDVELRCDPISGHTALYWYRQSLGQGLEFLIYFQGNSAPDKSGLPSDRFSAERTGGSVSTLTIQRTQQEDSAVYLCASSLDAGVDEQFFGPGTRLTVL.